A selection of T cell receptor beta chains follows, all from one sample in a study of blood T cell repertoires in COVID-19. Here immunoSEQ multiplex PCR was the method, and the copy in TCRdb shows in-frame clones only, minus some. Of under 85,000 clones listed, about 88% are singletons. The sample was peripheral blood. The receptor set was obtained from a man between 65 and 79 years old with active or convalescent COVID-19. CDR3s include the opening cysteine and the closing phenylalanine or tryptophan. Clone size is given for some rows only: seen once, a few or many times, or a class if the clone is expanded.

v_gene,abundance,j_gene,CDR3aa
TRBV15,-,TRBJ1-2,CATSRSGQGYYGYTF
TRBV30,-,TRBJ2-4,CAWSTGAGYIQYF
TRBV6-5,few,TRBJ2-2,CASTRGGNTGELFF
TRBV19,few,TRBJ1-4,CASSIGQGEEKLFF
TRBV10-3,-,TRBJ1-6,CAIRLQGNSPLHF
TRBV7-9,-,TRBJ1-2,CASSLWDRGLPTNGYTF
TRBV6-2/TRBV6-3,once,TRBJ2-3,CASSYSAENTQYF
TRBV9,-,TRBJ2-3,CASSAAGAGSTDTQYF
TRBV5-1,-,TRBJ2-1,CASSPWSGGYNEQFF
TRBV19,-,TRBJ1-3,CASSDRSSGNTIYF
TRBV7-2,-,TRBJ2-7,CASSFGRRVYEQYF
TRBV27,-,TRBJ1-2,CASKTGKNYGYTF
TRBV5-1,-,TRBJ2-7,CASSLGQSGGSSYEQYF
TRBV27,few,TRBJ2-7,CASSLSRGPTYEQYF
TRBV5-1,-,TRBJ1-1,CASTDPVQGATEAFF
TRBV5-6,once,TRBJ1-4,CASSLAPGGSMENEKLFF
TRBV7-6,-,TRBJ2-3,CASSLGSSSGFTDTQYF
TRBV7-6,once,TRBJ2-6,CASTRETGGAIGFGANVLTF
TRBV5-1,-,TRBJ2-2,CASSLAAANTGELFF
TRBV27,-,TRBJ2-5,CASSDTPGQGQETQYF
TRBV25-1,-,TRBJ1-4,CASSYRGEKLFF
TRBV19,-,TRBJ1-2,CASSTRDSLYGYTF
TRBV9,once,TRBJ2-3,CASSVGGGLTTDTQYF
TRBV10-3,-,TRBJ2-7,CATQPTRDYSYEQYF
TRBV5-1,-,TRBJ2-5,CASSLAISGKGGQETQYF
TRBV5-4,-,TRBJ1-4,CASSLAGYNEKLFF
TRBV5-6,-,TRBJ1-2,CASSLAGGGPSYGYTF
TRBV29-1,-,TRBJ2-1,CSVEGLEGGGNNEQFF
TRBV19,-,TRBJ1-1,CASSFLNTEAFF
TRBV2,-,TRBJ1-1,CASDRGGLTEAFF
TRBV7-2,-,TRBJ1-6,CASSFDVAGVSPLHF
TRBV7-2,-,TRBJ1-4,CASSLQGAGTNEKLFF
TRBV30,-,TRBJ2-2,CAWEGTGDGTGELFF
TRBV12-2,-,TRBJ1-2,CASRSPFCGYTF
TRBV28,-,TRBJ1-4,CASSATGGGTNEKLFF
TRBV5-1,-,TRBJ1-2,CASSSQQGSDGYTF